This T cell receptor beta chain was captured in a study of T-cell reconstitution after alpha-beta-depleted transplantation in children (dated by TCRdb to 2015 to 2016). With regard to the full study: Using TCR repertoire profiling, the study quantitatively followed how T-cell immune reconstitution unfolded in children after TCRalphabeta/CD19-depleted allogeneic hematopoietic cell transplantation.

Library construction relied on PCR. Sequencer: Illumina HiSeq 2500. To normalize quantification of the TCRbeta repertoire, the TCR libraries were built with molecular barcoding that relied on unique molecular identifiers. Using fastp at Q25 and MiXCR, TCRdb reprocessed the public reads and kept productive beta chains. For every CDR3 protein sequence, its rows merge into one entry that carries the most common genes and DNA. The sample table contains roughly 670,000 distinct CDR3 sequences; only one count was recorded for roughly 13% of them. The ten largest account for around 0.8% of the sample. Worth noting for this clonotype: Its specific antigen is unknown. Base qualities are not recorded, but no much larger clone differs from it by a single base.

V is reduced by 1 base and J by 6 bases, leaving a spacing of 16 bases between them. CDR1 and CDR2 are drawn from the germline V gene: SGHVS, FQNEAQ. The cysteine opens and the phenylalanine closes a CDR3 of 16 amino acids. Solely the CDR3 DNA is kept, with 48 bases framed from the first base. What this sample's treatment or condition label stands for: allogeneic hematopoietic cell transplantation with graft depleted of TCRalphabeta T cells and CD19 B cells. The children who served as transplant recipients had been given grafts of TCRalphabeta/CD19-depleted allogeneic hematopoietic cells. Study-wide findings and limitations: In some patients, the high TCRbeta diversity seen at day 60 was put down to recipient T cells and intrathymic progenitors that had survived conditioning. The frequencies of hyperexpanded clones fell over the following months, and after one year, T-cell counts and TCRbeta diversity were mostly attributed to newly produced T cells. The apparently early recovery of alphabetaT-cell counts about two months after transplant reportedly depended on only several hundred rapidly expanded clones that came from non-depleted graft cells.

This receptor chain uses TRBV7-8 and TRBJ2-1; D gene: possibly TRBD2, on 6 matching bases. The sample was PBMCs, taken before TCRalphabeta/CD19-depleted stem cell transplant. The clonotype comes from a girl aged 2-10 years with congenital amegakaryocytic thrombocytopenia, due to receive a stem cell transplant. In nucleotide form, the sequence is TGTGCCAGCAGCTTAGGAATACTAGCTCGAATCAATGAGCAGTTCTTC. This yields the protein CASSLGILARINEQFF.